This T cell receptor (beta chain) is drawn from a study of memory CD4+ T cells and cytomegalovirus serostatus. On the study more broadly: This sample comes from healthy Belgian adults, under 10 CMV seropositive, under 25 seronegative.

Data came from immunoSEQ multiplex PCR; TCRdb stores just in-frame clones and leaves some out. The data show 45,000 to 50,000 clones, around 80% seen once. The sort gate was single viable CD3+CD4+CD8-CD45RO+ cells for memory CD4+ T cells. The sample comprised memory CD4+ T cells from blood. The receptor was derived from an adult in good health and CMV-seronegative.

This chain's CDR3 is CASSPPYFSTDTQYF. For the CDR3, the DNA is TGCGCCAGCAGCCCCCCTTACTTTAGCACAGATACGCAGTATTTT. The rearrangement uses TRBV5-1 and TRBJ2-3; D not resolved. This CDR3 comprises 15 residues. V lost 4 bases, J lost 0 bases, and 12 bases lay in between. The germline CDR1 and CDR2 sequences are SGHRS and YFSETQ.